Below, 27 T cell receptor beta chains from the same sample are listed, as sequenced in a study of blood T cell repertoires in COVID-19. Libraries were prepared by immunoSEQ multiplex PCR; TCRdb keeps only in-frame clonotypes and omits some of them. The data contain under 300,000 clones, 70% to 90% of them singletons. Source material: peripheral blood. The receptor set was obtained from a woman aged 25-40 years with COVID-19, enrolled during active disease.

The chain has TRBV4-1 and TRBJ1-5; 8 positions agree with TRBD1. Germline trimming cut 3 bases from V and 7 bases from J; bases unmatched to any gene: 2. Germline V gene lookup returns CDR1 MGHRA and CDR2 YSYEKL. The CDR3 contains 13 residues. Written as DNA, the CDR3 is TGCGCCAGCAGCCAGGACAGGGCACAGCCCCAGCATTTT. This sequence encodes CASSQDRAQPQHF.

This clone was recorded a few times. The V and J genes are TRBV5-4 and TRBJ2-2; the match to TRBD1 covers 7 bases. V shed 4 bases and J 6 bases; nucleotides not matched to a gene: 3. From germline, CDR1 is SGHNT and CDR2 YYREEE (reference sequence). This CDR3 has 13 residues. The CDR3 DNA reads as TGTGCCAGCAGCCGACAGGGCGCCGGGGAGCTGTTTTTT. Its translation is CASSRQGAGELFF.

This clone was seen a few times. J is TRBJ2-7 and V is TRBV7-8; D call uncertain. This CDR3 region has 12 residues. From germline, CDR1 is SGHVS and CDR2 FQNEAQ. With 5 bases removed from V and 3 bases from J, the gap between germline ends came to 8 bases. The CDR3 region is CASSLDNYEQYF. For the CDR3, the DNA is TGTGCCAGCAGCCTAGACAACTACGAGCAGTACTTC.

The CDR3 protein is CASSPILQVYNSPLHF. CDR3 sequence (DNA): TGCGCCAGCAGCCCCATCTTACAGGTCTATAATTCACCCCTCCACTTT. The gene calls are TRBV5-1 and TRBJ1-6; possibly TRBD1 for D (5 bases). The V end lost 4 bases, the J end lost 3 bases, and 14 bases lay between the germline ends. CDR3 length equals 16 residues. CDR1 and CDR2 from the germline V gene are SGHRS and YFSETQ.

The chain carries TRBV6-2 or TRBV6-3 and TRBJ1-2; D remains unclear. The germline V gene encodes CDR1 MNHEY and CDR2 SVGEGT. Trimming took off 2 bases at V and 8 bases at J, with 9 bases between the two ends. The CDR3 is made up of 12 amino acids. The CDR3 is CASSYLPGGYTF. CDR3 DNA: TGTGCCAGCAGTTACCTCCCGGGGGGCTACACCTTC.

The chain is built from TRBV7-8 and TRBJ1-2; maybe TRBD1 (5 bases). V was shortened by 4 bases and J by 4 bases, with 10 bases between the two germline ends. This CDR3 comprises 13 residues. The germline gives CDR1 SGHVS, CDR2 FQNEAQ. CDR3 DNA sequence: TGTGCCAGCAGCTCGCGGGGGGGCTATGGCTACACCTTC. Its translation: CASSSRGGYGYTF.

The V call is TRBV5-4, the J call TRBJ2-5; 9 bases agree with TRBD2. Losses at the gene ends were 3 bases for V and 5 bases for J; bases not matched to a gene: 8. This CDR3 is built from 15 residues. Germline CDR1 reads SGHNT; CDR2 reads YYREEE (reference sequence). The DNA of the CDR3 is TGTGCCAGCAGCTCCCCCCAGCGGGGGGTCGAGACCCAGTACTTC. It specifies CASSSPQRGVETQYF.

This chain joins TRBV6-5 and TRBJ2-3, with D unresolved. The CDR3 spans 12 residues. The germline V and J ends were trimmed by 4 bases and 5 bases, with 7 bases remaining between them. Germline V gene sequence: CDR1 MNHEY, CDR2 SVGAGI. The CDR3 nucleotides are TGTGCCAGCAGTTTAATTAGAGATACGCAGTATTTT. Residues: CASSLIRDTQYF.

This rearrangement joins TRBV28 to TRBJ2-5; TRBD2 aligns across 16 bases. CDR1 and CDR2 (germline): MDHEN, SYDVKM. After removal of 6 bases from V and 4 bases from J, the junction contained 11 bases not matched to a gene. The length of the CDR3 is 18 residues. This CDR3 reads CASSSPGLAGGPIETQYF. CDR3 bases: TGTGCCAGCAGCTCACCGGGACTAGCGGGGGGGCCAATAGAGACCCAGTACTTC.

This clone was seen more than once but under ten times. CDR3 region: CASSLDAFSYGYTF. CDR3 DNA sequence: TGTGCCAGCAGCTTAGACGCATTCAGCTATGGCTACACCTTC. This sequence joins TRBV7-9 and TRBJ1-2, with D unresolved. The CDR3 contains 14 residues. Germline loops: CDR1 SEHNR, CDR2 FQNEAQ (reference sequence). Trimming stripped 1 base from V and 4 bases from J, with 10 bases between.

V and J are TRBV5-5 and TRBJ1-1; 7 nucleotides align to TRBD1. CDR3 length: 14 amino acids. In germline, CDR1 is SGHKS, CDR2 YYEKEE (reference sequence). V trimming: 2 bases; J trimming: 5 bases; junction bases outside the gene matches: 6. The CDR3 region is CASSLPRGMTEAFF. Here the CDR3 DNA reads TGTGCCAGCAGCTTACCCAGGGGGATGACTGAAGCTTTCTTT.

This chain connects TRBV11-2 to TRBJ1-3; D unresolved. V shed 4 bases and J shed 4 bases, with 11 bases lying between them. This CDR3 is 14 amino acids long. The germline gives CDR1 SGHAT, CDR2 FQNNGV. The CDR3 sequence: CASSYLTGGNTIYF. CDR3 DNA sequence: TGTGCCAGCAGCTACCTTACCGGGGGAAACACCATATATTTT. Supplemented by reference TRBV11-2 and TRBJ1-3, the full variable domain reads EAGVAQSPRYKIIEKRQSVAFWCNPISGHATLYWYQQILGQGPKLLIQFQNNGVVDDSQLPKDRFSAERLKGVDSTLKIQPAKLEDSAVYLCASSYLTGGNTIYFGEGSWLTVV.

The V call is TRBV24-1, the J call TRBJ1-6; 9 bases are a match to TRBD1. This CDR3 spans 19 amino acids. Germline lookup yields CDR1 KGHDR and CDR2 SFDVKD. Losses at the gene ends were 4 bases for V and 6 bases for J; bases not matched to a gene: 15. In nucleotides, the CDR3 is TGTGCCACCAGTGACTCCGGGACAGGGTCCCTACCCCTTAATTCACCCCTCCACTTT. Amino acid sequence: CATSDSGTGSLPLNSPLHF.

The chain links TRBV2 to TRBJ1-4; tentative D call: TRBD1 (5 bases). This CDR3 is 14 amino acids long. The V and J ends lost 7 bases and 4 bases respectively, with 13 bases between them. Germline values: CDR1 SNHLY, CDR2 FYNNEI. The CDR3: CASKVRAVNEKLFF. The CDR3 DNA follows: TGTGCCAGCAAGGTCAGGGCAGTTAATGAAAAACTGTTTTTT.

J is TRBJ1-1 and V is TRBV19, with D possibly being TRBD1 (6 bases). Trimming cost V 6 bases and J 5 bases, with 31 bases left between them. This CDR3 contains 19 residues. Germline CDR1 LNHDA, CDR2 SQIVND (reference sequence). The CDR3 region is CASRGQRGQWGGLETEAFF. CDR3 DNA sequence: TGTGCCAGTAGGGGTCAGAGAGGCCAGTGGGGGGGGCTGGAGACTGAAGCTTTCTTT.

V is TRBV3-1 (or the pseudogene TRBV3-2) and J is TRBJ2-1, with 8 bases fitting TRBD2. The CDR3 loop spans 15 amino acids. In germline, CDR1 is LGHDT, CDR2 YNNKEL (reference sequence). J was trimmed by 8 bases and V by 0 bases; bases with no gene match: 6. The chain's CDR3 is CASSQDRGGLHEQFF. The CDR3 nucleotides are TGTGCCAGCAGCCAAGACCGGGGGGGCCTGCATGAGCAGTTCTTC.

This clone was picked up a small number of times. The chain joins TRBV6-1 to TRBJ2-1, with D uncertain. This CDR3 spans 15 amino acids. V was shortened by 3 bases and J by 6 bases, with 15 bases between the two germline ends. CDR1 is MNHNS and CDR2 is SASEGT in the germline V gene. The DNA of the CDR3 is TGTGCCAGCAGTGAGGGCAGTCCGTTGATCAATGAGCAGTTCTTC. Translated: CASSEGSPLINEQFF.

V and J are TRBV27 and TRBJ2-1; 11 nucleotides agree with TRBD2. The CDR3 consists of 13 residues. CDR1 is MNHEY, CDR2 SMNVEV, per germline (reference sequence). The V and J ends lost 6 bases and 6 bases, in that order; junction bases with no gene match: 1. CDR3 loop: CASSLAGGNEQFF. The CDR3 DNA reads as TGTGCCAGCAGCCTAGCGGGGGGCAATGAGCAGTTCTTC.

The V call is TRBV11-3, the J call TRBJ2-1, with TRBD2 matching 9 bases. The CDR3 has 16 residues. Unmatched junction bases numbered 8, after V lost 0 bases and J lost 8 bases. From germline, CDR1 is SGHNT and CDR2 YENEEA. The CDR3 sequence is CASSLDGRGGKDEQFF. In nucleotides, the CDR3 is TGTGCCAGCAGCTTAGATGGGCGGGGGGGGAAAGATGAGCAGTTCTTC.

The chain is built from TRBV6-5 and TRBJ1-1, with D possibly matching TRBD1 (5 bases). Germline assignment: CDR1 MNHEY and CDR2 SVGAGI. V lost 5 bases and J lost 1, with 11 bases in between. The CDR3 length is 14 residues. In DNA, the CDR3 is TGTGCCAGCAGTAGCGGGGGAGAGAACACTGAAGCTTTCTTT. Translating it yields CASSSGGENTEAFF.

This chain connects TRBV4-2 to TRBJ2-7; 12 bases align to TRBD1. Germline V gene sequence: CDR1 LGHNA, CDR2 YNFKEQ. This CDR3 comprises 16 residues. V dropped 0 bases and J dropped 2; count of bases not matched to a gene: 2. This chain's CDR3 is CASSQEGDRGPYEQYF. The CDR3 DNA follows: TGTGCCAGCAGCCAAGAGGGGGACAGGGGGCCCTACGAGCAGTACTTC.

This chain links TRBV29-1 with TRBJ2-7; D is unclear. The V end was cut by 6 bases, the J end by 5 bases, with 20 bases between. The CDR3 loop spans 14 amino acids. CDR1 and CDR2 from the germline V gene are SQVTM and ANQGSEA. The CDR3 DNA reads TGCAGCGTGAAGAGTCCCACCCACCACCACGAGCAGTACTTC. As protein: CSVKSPTHHHEQYF.

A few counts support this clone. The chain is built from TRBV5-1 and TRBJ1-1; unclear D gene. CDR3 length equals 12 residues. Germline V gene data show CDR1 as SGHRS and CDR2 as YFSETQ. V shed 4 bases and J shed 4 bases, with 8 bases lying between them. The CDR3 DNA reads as TGCGCCAGCAGCCGGGAGGGCACTGAAGCTTTCTTT. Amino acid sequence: CASSREGTEAFF. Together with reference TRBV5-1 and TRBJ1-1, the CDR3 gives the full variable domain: KAGVTQTPRYLIKTRGQQVTLSCSPISGHRSVSWYQQTPGQGLQFLFEYFSETQRNKGNFPGRFSGRQFSNSRSEMNVSTLELGDSALYLCASSREGTEAFFGQGTRLTVV.

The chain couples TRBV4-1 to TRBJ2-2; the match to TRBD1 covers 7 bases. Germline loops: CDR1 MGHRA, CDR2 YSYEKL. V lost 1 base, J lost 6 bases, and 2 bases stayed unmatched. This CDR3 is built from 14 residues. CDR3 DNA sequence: TGCGCCAGCAGCCAAGTACAGGGGCCCGGGGAGCTGTTTTTT. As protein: CASSQVQGPGELFF.

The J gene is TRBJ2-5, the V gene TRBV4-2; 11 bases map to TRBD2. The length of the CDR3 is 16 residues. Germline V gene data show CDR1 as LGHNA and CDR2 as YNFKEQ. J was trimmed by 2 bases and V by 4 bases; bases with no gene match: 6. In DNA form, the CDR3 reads TGTGCCAGCAGCCCAAGACTAGCGGGGAGACAAGAGACCCAGTACTTC. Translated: CASSPRLAGRQETQYF.

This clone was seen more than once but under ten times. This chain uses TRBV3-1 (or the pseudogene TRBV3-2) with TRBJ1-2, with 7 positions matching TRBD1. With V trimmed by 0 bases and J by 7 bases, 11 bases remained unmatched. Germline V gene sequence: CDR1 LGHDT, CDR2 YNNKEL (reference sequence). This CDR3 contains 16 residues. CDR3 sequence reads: CASSQEGGGGAFGYTF. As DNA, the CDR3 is TGTGCCAGCAGCCAAGAGGGCGGAGGGGGCGCGTTTGGCTACACCTTC.

CDR3 nucleotide sequence: TGTGCCACCAGGAAGGGGTTCGGGGAGACCCAGTACTTC. Its protein product is CATRKGFGETQYF. The rearrangement joins TRBV7-9 to TRBJ2-5; possible D gene TRBD1, 5 bases. The CDR3 sequence is 13 residues long. The germline gives CDR1 SEHNR, CDR2 FQNEAQ (reference sequence). V lost 10 bases and J lost 5, with 17 bases in between.